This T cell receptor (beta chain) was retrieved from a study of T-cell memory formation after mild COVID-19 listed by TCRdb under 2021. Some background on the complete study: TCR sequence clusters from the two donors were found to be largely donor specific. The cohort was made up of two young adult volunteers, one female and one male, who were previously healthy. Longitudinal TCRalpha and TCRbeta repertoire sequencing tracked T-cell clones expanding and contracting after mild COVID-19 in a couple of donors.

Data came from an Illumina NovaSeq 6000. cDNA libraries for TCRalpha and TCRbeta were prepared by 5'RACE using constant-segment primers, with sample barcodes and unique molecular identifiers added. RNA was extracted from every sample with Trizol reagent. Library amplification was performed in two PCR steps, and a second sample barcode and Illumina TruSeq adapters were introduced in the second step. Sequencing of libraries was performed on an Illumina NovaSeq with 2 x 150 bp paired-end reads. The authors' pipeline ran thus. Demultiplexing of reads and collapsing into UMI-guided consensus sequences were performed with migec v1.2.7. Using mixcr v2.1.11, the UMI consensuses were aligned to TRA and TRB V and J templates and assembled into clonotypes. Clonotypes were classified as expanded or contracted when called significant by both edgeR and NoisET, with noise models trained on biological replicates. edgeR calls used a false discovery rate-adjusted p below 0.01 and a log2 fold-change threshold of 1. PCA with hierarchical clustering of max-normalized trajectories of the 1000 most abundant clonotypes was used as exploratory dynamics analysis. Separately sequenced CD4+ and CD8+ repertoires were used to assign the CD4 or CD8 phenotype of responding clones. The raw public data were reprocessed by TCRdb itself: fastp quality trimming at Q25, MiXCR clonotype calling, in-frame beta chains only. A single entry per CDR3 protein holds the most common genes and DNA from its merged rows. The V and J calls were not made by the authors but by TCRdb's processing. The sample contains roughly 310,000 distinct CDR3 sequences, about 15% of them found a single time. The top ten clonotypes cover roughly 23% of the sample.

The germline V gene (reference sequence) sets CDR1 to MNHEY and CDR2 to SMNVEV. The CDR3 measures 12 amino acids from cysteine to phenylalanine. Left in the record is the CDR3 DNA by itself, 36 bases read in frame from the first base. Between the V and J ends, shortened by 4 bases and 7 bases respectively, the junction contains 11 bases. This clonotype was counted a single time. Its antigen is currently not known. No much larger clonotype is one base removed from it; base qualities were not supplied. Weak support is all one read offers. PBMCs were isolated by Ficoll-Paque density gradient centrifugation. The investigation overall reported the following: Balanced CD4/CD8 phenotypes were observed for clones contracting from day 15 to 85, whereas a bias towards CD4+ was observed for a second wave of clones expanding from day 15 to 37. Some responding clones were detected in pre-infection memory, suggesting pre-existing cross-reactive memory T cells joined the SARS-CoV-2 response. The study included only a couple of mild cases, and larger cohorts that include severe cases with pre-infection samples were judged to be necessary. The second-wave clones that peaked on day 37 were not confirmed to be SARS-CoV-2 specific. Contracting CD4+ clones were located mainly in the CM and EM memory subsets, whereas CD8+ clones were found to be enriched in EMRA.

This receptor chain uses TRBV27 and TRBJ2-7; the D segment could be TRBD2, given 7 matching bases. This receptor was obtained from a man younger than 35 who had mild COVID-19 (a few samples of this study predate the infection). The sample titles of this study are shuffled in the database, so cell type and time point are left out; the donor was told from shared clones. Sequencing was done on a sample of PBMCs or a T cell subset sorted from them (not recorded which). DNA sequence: TGTGCCAGCAGTTGGGGGGGCGGGGAGCAGTACTTC. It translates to CASSWGGGEQYF.